The clone carrying this T cell receptor beta chain has only a few counts. Its antigen is not identified. Next came a second PCR, run for about 7 to 12 cycles, which used a sample-barcoded 5' primer along with a J-beta primer mix. TCRdb redid the calling of the 5' RACE reads with MiXCR, one entry per CDR3 protein. The data show nearly 800,000 distinct CDR3 sequences, approximately 25% seen once. CDR3 length: 15 amino acids. Looked up from germline, CDR1 is MNHNS and CDR2 is SASEGT. Between the trimmed V and J ends, which lost 6 bases and 1 base, there was a span of 13 bases. The data belong to a study of blood T cells in healthy people across ages. Regarding the study as a whole: A roughly linear fall in TCR beta diversity per million T cells was seen with increasing age.

These records were also assigned to another study, of T cells of mothers and their children.

The sequenced sample was blood. The clonotype comes from a boy under 18 in good health. The chain uses TRBV6-1 and TRBJ1-5; a possible D gene is TRBD1 (6 bases). The DNA for the CDR3 is TGTGCCAGCAGGGAACAGGGTGGGAGCAATCAGCCCCAGCATTTT. Translation: CASREQGGSNQPQHF.